This TCR beta chain was sequenced during a study of blood T cell repertoires in COVID-19. Study background: Collection of acute and convalescent COVID-19 samples took place in the United States, Italy and Spain. The cDNA or gDNA used as material had been derived from T cells, B-cell-depleted T cells, or PBMCs.

As processed by the authors: Using reference gene primer amplification, nucleated cell counts were estimated. Clones were sequenced by immunoSEQ multiplex PCR, and TCRdb holds only the in-frame ones, with some missing. V and J calls and clone size come straight from that table; D and trimming were deduced from the DNA. Of 200,000 to 250,000 clones in the sample, over 60% were seen once. CDR1 is MDHEN, CDR2 SYDVKM, per germline. V shed 2 bases and J 4 bases; nucleotides not matched to a gene: 5. The CDR3 length is 15 residues. This clonotype was obtained from an older woman with acute or convalescent COVID-19. Sequencing was performed on peripheral blood. This chain connects TRBV28 to TRBJ1-5, with 7 bases identical to TRBD1. CDR3 in DNA: TGTGCCAGCAGTTTAAGGTCAGGGGGTAATCAGCCCCAGCATTTT. This codes for CASSLRSGGNQPQHF.